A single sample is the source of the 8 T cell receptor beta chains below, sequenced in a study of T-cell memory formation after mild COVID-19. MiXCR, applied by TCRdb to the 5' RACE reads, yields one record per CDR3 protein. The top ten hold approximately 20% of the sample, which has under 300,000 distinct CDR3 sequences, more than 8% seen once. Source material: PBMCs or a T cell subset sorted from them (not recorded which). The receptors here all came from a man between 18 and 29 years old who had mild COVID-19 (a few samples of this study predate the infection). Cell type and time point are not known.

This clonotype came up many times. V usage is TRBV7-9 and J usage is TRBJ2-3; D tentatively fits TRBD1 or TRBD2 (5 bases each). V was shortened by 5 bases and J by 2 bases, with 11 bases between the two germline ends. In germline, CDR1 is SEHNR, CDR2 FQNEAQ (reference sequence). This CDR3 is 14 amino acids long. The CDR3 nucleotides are TGTGCCAGCAGCCCTGGGACGTTCACAGATACGCAGTATTTT. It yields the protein CASSPGTFTDTQYF.

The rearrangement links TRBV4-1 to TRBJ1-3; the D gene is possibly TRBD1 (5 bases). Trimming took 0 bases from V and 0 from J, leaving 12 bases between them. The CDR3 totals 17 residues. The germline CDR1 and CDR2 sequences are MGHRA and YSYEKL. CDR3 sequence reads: CASSQDDWGNSGNTIYF. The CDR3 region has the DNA TGCGCCAGCAGCCAAGACGATTGGGGGAACTCTGGAAACACCATATATTTT.

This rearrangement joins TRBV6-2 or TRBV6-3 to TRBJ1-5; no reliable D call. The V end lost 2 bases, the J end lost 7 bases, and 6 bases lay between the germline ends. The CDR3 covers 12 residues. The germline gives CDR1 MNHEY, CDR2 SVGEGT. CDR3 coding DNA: TGTGCCAGCAGTTACATCGACCAGCCCCAGCATTTT. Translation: CASSYIDQPQHF.

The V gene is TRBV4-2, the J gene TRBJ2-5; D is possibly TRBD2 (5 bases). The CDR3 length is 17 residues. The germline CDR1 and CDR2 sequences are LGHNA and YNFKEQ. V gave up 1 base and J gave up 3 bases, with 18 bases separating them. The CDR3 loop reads CASSQGSYGSGEETQYF. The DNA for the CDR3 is TGTGCCAGCAGCCAAGGGAGTTACGGCAGCGGAGAAGAGACCCAGTACTTC.

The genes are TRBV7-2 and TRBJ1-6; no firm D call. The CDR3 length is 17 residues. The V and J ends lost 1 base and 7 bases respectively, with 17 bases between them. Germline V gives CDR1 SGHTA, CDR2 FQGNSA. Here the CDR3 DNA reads TGTGCCAGCAGCTTAGATGTAAGGCGATCCCTAAATTCACCCCTCCACTTT. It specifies CASSLDVRRSLNSPLHF.

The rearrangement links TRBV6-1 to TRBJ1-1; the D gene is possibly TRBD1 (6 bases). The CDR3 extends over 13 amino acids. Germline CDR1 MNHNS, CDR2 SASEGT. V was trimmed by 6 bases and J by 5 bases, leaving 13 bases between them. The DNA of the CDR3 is TGTGCCAGCAGCCCCCAGGGGAGGACTGAAGCTTTCTTT. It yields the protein CASSPQGRTEAFF.

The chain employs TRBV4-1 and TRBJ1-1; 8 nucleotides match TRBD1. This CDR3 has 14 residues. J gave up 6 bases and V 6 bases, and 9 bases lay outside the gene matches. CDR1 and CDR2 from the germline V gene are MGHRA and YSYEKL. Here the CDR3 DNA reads TGCGCCAGCAGTCAGCCCGACAGGGGAGCTGAAGCTTTCTTT. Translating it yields CASSQPDRGAEAFF.

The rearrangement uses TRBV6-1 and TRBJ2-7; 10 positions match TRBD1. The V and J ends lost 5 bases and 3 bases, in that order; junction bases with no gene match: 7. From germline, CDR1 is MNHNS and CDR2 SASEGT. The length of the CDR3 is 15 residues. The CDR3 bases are TGTGCCAGCAGTCAAGGACAGGGGGGTGACTACGAGCAGTACTTC. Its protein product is CASSQGQGGDYEQYF.